This is a list of T cell receptor beta chains from one sample in a study of shared clonotypes between healthy human individuals. The assay was immunoSEQ multiplex PCR, and TCRdb's table has in-frame clones only and misses some. The sample has 2,100,000 or so clones, approximately 94% seen once. The sample taken for sequencing was naive CD4+ T cells sorted from blood. These receptor sequences come from a man between 18 and 29 years old in good health. Both conserved end residues are trimmed from each CDR3.

j_gene: TRBJ2-7
v_gene: TRBV19
CDR3aa: ASKRDNSYEQY

j_gene: TRBJ2-2
v_gene: TRBV4-1
CDR3aa: ASSQMGLAGGPSTGELF

j_gene: TRBJ2-2
v_gene: TRBV28
CDR3aa: ASRPGVLTGELF

j_gene: TRBJ2-4
v_gene: TRBV19
CDR3aa: ASSMMSSAKNIQY

j_gene: TRBJ1-5
v_gene: TRBV15
CDR3aa: ATSRVYQPQH

j_gene: TRBJ2-3
v_gene: TRBV6-5
CDR3aa: ATRRGTDTQY

j_gene: TRBJ2-2
v_gene: TRBV2
CDR3aa: ASSDGLNGELF

j_gene: TRBJ2-7
v_gene: TRBV5-5
CDR3aa: ASSRGLAGDSYEQY

j_gene: TRBJ1-4
v_gene: TRBV30
CDR3aa: AWSGGKANEKLF

j_gene: TRBJ1-2
v_gene: TRBV5-6
CDR3aa: ASTPVGQNYGYT

j_gene: TRBJ2-2
v_gene: TRBV6-1
CDR3aa: ASRTTLDFGELF

j_gene: TRBJ2-7
v_gene: TRBV5-8
CDR3aa: ASSFLTSGAYEQY

j_gene: TRBJ1-6
v_gene: TRBV27
CDR3aa: ASSFSPGQGEPDNSPLH

j_gene: TRBJ1-2
v_gene: TRBV7-9
CDR3aa: ASSSTTPGQGHGYT

j_gene: TRBJ1-4
v_gene: TRBV19
CDR3aa: ASKRVQGDEKLF

j_gene: TRBJ2-1
v_gene: TRBV6-1
CDR3aa: ASRSNGQVLNEQF

j_gene: TRBJ2-3
v_gene: TRBV7-9
CDR3aa: ASSRTSASTDTQY

j_gene: TRBJ2-2
v_gene: TRBV9
CDR3aa: ASSVVGSTGELF

j_gene: TRBJ2-3
v_gene: TRBV6-1
CDR3aa: ASSDDRGDTQY

j_gene: TRBJ1-1
v_gene: TRBV29-1
CDR3aa: SVANRGNTEAF

j_gene: TRBJ2-7
v_gene: TRBV25-1
CDR3aa: ASSEFGTGYEQY

j_gene: TRBJ2-7
v_gene: TRBV7-2
CDR3aa: ASSLGRGNSYEQY

j_gene: TRBJ2-7
v_gene: TRBV18
CDR3aa: ASSPAGSYEQY

j_gene: TRBJ2-3
v_gene: TRBV11-2
CDR3aa: ASSLGLSTDTQY

j_gene: TRBJ2-1
v_gene: TRBV12-5
CDR3aa: ASGSGTGLSNEQF

j_gene: TRBJ2-7
v_gene: TRBV9
CDR3aa: ASSVATGSEQY

j_gene: TRBJ1-6
v_gene: TRBV18
CDR3aa: ASSQGASYNSPLH

j_gene: TRBJ1-5
v_gene: TRBV19
CDR3aa: ASMRGQGASWSGQPQH

j_gene: TRBJ1-2
v_gene: TRBV28
CDR3aa: ASKTPNYGYT

j_gene: TRBJ2-7
v_gene: TRBV29-1
CDR3aa: SVVGGVSYEQY

j_gene: TRBJ1-6
v_gene: TRBV6-5
CDR3aa: ASRPQGANSPLH